This T cell receptor beta chain was captured in a study of blood T cell repertoires in COVID-19. Overall study: In each case, the material was cDNA or gDNA derived from T cells, B-cell-depleted T cells, or PBMCs.

Trimming cost V 4 bases and J 5 bases; bases outside gene matches: 8. The CDR3 consists of 14 residues. CDR1 and CDR2 (germline): SGHRS, YFSETQ. Clones were sequenced by immunoSEQ multiplex PCR, and TCRdb holds only the in-frame ones, with some missing. The sample has about 200,000 clones; roughly 80% are singletons. The material sequenced was peripheral blood. The chain joins TRBV5-1 to TRBJ1-2; 7 bases agree with TRBD1. The TCR was taken from a woman at least 80 years old with acute or convalescent COVID-19. This chain's CDR3 is CASSPDRLHYGYTF. The CDR3 DNA is TGCGCCAGCAGCCCGGACAGGCTGCATTATGGCTACACCTTC.